Below, one T cell receptor beta chain is given with its context. These data are taken from a study of blood T cell repertoires in COVID-19. Study overall: The analysed material was cDNA or gDNA that came from T cells, B-cell-depleted T cells, or PBMCs.

Germline V CDR1 and CDR2: SGHVS, FNYEAQ. V trimming: 7 bases; J trimming: 4 bases; junction bases outside the gene matches: 6. The CDR3 contains 15 residues. In the original analysis: Estimation of nucleated cell counts relied on the amplification of reference gene primers. Libraries were prepared by immunoSEQ multiplex PCR; TCRdb keeps only in-frame clonotypes and omits some of them. The V and J calls and clone size are taken from that table; D and trimming were inferred from the DNA. Here the sample spans almost 80,000 clones, roughly four fifths being singletons. This TCR derives from a woman between 70 and 85 years old with acute or convalescent COVID-19. The chain employs TRBV7-6 and TRBJ2-1; 11 nucleotides align to TRBD2. Sample: peripheral blood. Here the CDR3 reads CASTQLAGEYNEQFF. Written as DNA, the CDR3 is TGTGCCAGCACTCAACTAGCGGGAGAATACAATGAGCAGTTCTTC.